This record concerns one T cell receptor beta chain sequence. Repertoires were generated with immunoSEQ multiplex PCR, while TCRdb's copy carries only in-frame clones and drops some. The sample lists more than 4,500 clones, about 85% occurring once. Processing released intraepithelial and lamina propria lymphocytes from the graft tissue. Germline V gene data show CDR1 as MDHEN and CDR2 as SYDVKM. Trimming at V came to 7 bases and at J to 4 bases, leaving 8 bases not matched to a gene. The CDR3 has 14 amino acids. The record originates from a study of graft-versus-host responses after intestinal transplantation. Across the study: The whole recipient group had anti-thymocyte globulin induction followed by tacrolimus and steroids for roughly three years.

This receptor was identified in a human patient who received an intestinal transplant, so some T cells may come from the graft donor. Material: ileum tissue, obtained 156 days after intestinal transplant. This chain links TRBV28 with TRBJ2-5, with 8 bases identical to TRBD1. CDR3: CASKSQGARETQYF. CDR3 sequence (DNA): TGTGCCAGCAAGTCCCAGGGGGCTCGAGAGACCCAGTACTTC.